One sample yielded the 28 T cell receptor beta chains listed below, sequenced in a study of T cells in Graves' hyperthyroidism and ophthalmopathy. RNA transcripts gave rise to amplified TCR beta CDR3 regions. HTBI primers were the set used in a first-round RT-PCR of the TCR CDR3. TCRdb re-derived calls from the multiplex PCR reads in MiXCR, one entry per CDR3 protein. The repertoire has 480,000 or so distinct CDR3 sequences, 40% to 55% of them found once; the top ten carry about 43%. The sequenced sample was peripheral blood or thyroid tissue (not recorded which). The receptors stem from an adult woman with Graves' disease, either hyperthyroidism or ophthalmopathy (not recorded which).

The gene calls are TRBV29-1 and TRBJ2-7, with 7 bases identical to TRBD2. Germline loops: CDR1 SQVTM, CDR2 ANQGSEA. The CDR3 runs 13 residues. Trimming took 7 bases from V and 4 from J; bases not matched to a gene: 10. CDR3 in DNA: TGCAGCGCCACCCGGGGGAGGGCATACGAGCAGTACTTC. It codes for CSATRGRAYEQYF.

The J gene is TRBJ2-7, the V gene TRBV6-5, with TRBD1 matching over 8 bases. After removal of 1 base from V and 5 bases from J, the junction contained 7 bases not matched to a gene. From germline, CDR1 is MNHEY and CDR2 SVGAGI. The CDR3 is 15 amino acids. The CDR3 loop reads CASSYFGQGWNEQYF. CDR3 coding DNA: TGTGCCAGCAGTTACTTTGGACAGGGATGGAACGAGCAGTACTTC.

This clonotype was counted at least ten times. The chain combines TRBV10-3 with TRBJ2-7; 11 bases fit TRBD2. V lost 0 bases, J lost 6 bases, and 10 bases stayed unmatched. This CDR3 is 17 amino acids long. CDR1 and CDR2 from the germline V gene are ENHRY and SYGVKD. The CDR3 coding sequence is TGTGCCATCAGTGAGTCGATCCTGCGTAGCGGGAGGGTCGAGCAGTACTTC. Translating gives CAISESILRSGRVEQYF.

This clonotype was seen a handful of times. It may be a read error: a sequence one base away is much more abundant. The chain joins TRBV6-1 to TRBJ1-1; D is uncertain. The V gene's germline CDR1 is MNHNS and CDR2 SASEGT. Trimming shortened V by 8 bases and J by 1 base, and 14 bases separated the two germline ends. The CDR3 runs 14 residues. The DNA of the CDR3 is TGTGCCAGCCTTATGGGAGGCGCGAACACTGAAGCTTTCTTT. Its translation is CASLMGGANTEAFF.

The V and J genes are TRBV9 and TRBJ2-2, with D perhaps TRBD2 (6 bases). The CDR3 covers 15 residues. Germline values: CDR1 SGDLS, CDR2 YYNGEE. V lost 0 bases to trimming and J lost 6 bases, with 12 bases between them. In nucleotides, the CDR3 is TGTGCCAGCAGCGTAGGTAACGGGAGAGCCGGGGAGCTGTTTTTT. This sequence encodes CASSVGNGRAGELFF.

The chain recombines TRBV5-4 with TRBJ1-2, with D possibly TRBD1 on 5 matching bases. CDR1 is SGHNT and CDR2 is YYREEE in the germline V gene (reference sequence). CDR3 length: 19 residues. V was shortened by 4 bases and J by 4 bases, with 29 bases between the two germline ends. CDR3 nucleotide sequence: TGTGCCAGCAGCCCGACTGGGGCAGAAGGGGTTGTCCCGATCTATGGCTACACCTTC. Translation: CASSPTGAEGVVPIYGYTF.

Concerning this clonotype itself: Possible read error: a much larger clone is one base away. The J gene is TRBJ1-5, the V gene TRBV7-2, with TRBD1 identical over 12 bases. This CDR3 has 16 amino acids. The germline gives CDR1 SGHTA, CDR2 FQGNSA. The CDR3 sequence: CASSLEGDRGHRPPHF. CDR3 in DNA: TGTGCCAGCAGCTTAGAGGGGGACAGGGGGCATCGGCCCCCGCATTTT. Full variable domain (missing parts from reference TRBV7-2 and TRBJ1-5): GAGVSQSPSNKVTEKGKDVELRCDPISGHTALYWYRQSLGQGLEFLIYFQGNSAPDKSGLPSDRFSAERTGGSVSTLTIQRTQQEDSAVYLCASSLEGDRGHRPPHFGDGTRLSIL.

This chain uses TRBV7-6 with TRBJ2-5, with TRBD2 matching over 7 bases. The trim removed 5 bases at V and 4 bases at J, leaving 16 bases unmatched. Germline values: CDR1 SGHVS, CDR2 FNYEAQ. The CDR3 is 17 residues long. CDR3 bases: TGTGCCAGCAGCGCCGGGACTCACCCCGGGGGGAGAGAGACCCAGTACTTC. Residues: CASSAGTHPGGRETQYF.

This clonotype has at least ten counts. The chain couples TRBV7-2 to TRBJ1-3, with D possibly being TRBD1 (6 bases). This CDR3 comprises 16 residues. Trimming shortened V by 1 base and J by 0 bases, and 10 bases separated the two germline ends. Germline assignment: CDR1 SGHTA and CDR2 FQGNSA. The CDR3 DNA sequence: TGTGCCAGCAGCTTAGGGTCCAGGGGCTCTGGAAACACCATATATTTT. Translation gives CASSLGSRGSGNTIYF.

The chain couples TRBV2 to TRBJ2-2, with a weak D call TRBD2 (5 bases). Trimming cost V 8 bases and J 6 bases, with 16 bases left between them. The V gene's germline CDR1 is SNHLY and CDR2 FYNNEI. The CDR3 extends over 14 amino acids. CDR3 sequence (DNA): TGTGCCAGCCGCCGGGGTGAGGGTCCCGGGGAGCTGTTTTTT. The encoded protein is CASRRGEGPGELFF.

The rearrangement joins TRBV29-1 to TRBJ2-7, with 8 bases lining up with TRBD1. The CDR3 has 15 amino acids. Germline values: CDR1 SQVTM, CDR2 ANQGSEA. The J segment lost 0 bases and the V segment lost 3 bases, leaving 7 bases of the junction unmatched. The CDR3 bases are TGCAGCGTTGAGGAGGGACAGGACAGCTCCTACGAGCAGTACTTC. This gives the protein CSVEEGQDSSYEQYF.

The chain joins TRBV15 to TRBJ2-5; the D gene is possibly TRBD2 (6 bases). Germline V gives CDR1 LNHNV, CDR2 YYDKDF (reference sequence). The CDR3 length is 15 residues. The V gene lost 2 bases and the J gene lost 4 bases, with 14 bases spanning the gap. CDR3: CATSRPFGGVETQYF. The CDR3 nucleotides read TGTGCCACCAGCAGACCCTTCGGCGGGGTAGAGACCCAGTACTTC.

The chain employs TRBV10-3 and TRBJ1-1, with D perhaps TRBD1 (6 bases). Germline V gene lookup returns CDR1 ENHRY and CDR2 SYGVKD. V shed 6 bases and J shed 1 base, with 21 bases lying between them. CDR3 length equals 17 residues. CDR3 nucleotides: TGTGCCATCAGCCAGACCTCGGGGGGGCCTACGAACACTGAAGCTTTCTTT. Translation: CAISQTSGGPTNTEAFF.

The chain links TRBV24-1 to TRBJ2-7; a possible D gene is TRBD2 (6 bases). CDR3 length equals 13 residues. V gave up 4 bases and J gave up 6 bases, with 12 bases separating them. CDR1 KGHDR and CDR2 SFDVKD come from the germline V gene. CDR3 region: CATSEGGFGEQYF. Here the CDR3 DNA reads TGTGCCACCAGTGAAGGAGGGTTCGGCGAGCAGTACTTC.

This clonotype was seen more than once but under ten times. The rearrangement links TRBV20-1 to TRBJ2-5; no definite D call. The CDR3 is made up of 13 amino acids. The V gene lost 7 bases and the J gene lost 2 bases, with 14 bases spanning the gap. The germline V gene has CDR1 DFQATT and CDR2 SNEGSKA (reference sequence). CDR3 in DNA: TGCAGTGGGGAACCAAGGGCACAAGAGACCCAGTACTTC. Residues: CSGEPRAQETQYF.

The chain couples TRBV20-1 to TRBJ1-5, with D possibly matching TRBD1 (5 bases). This CDR3 comprises 14 residues. Germline V gives CDR1 DFQATT, CDR2 SNEGSKA (reference sequence). The V gene lost 5 bases and the J gene lost 1 base, with 12 bases spanning the gap. CDR3 in amino acids: CSAAKGVSNQPQHF. The CDR3 DNA sequence: TGCAGTGCTGCCAAAGGGGTGAGCAATCAGCCCCAGCATTTT.

This rearrangement joins TRBV7-6 to TRBJ2-1, with D tentatively TRBD2 (5 bases). Germline-derived CDR1 and CDR2 are SGHVS and FNYEAQ. The CDR3 spans 16 residues. The V end was cut by 5 bases, the J end by 5 bases, with 19 bases between. The CDR3 coding sequence is TGTGCCAGCAGCATTCGTAGGACTGGACTCCACAATGAGCAGTTCTTC. Translated, it gives CASSIRRTGLHNEQFF. Drawing the rest from reference TRBV7-6 and TRBJ2-1, the complete variable domain is GAGVSQSPRYKVTKRGQDVALRCDPISGHVSLYWYRQALGQGPEFLTYFNYEAQQDKSGLPNDRFSAERPEGSISTLTIQRTEQRDSAMYRCASSIRRTGLHNEQFFGPGTRLTVL.

This clonotype has just a few counts. This chain links TRBV5-1 with TRBJ1-2; D might be TRBD1 (5 bases). This CDR3 has 15 residues. V was trimmed by 5 bases and J by 4 bases, leaving 18 bases between them. CDR1 and CDR2 (germline): SGHRS, YFSETQ. Here the CDR3 reads CASRQTGTDIYGYTF. The DNA of the CDR3 is TGCGCCAGCAGGCAAACCGGGACGGATATCTATGGCTACACCTTC.

The V and J genes are TRBV20-1 and TRBJ1-1; 7 bases line up with TRBD1. The ends lost 1 base at V and 3 bases at J; junction bases unmatched: 11. The CDR3 totals 16 residues. Germline loops: CDR1 DFQATT, CDR2 SNEGSKA (reference sequence). The CDR3, as DNA: TGCAGTGCTAGAGTGACAGGGTCATCGGGATACACTGAAGCTTTCTTT. Translating gives CSARVTGSSGYTEAFF.

Turning to this clonotype: Its ends do not fully match the called genes, so a read error is possible. J is TRBJ1-2 and V is TRBV7-2; a weak D match, TRBD1 (5 bases). The CDR3 covers 12 residues. The germline V gene encodes CDR1 SGHTA and CDR2 FQGNSA. The CDR3 nucleotides are TGTGCCAGCAGCTCACGGGACGGCGGGCCTAACTTC. Amino acids: CASSSRDGGPNF.

The chain combines TRBV29-1 with TRBJ2-5; perhaps D is TRBD1 or TRBD2 (5 bases each). The V and J ends lost 4 bases and 5 bases respectively, with 20 bases between them. Germline lookup yields CDR1 SQVTM and CDR2 ANQGSEA. This CDR3 comprises 15 residues. CDR3 in DNA: TGCAGCGTTGGGGGGTGGACCCGGGGATGGGAGACCCAGTACTTC. Protein product: CSVGGWTRGWETQYF. The variable domain in full, with the rest retrieved from reference TRBV29-1 and TRBJ2-5, is SAVISQKPSRDICQRGTSLTIQCQVDSQVTMMFWYRQQPGQSLTLIATANQGSEATYESGFVIDKFPISRPNLTFSTLTVSNMSPEDSSIYLCSVGGWTRGWETQYFGPGTRLLVL.

Note on this clonotype: With a much larger clone just one base away, this may be a read error. The V call is TRBV7-2, the J call TRBJ1-1, with 8 bases lining up with TRBD1. The CDR3 consists of 14 residues. Germline assignment: CDR1 SGHTA and CDR2 FQGNSA. CDR3 loop: CVSSMTGDPTEAFF. In DNA form, the CDR3 reads TGTGTCAGCAGCATGACAGGGGACCCCACTGAAGCTTTCTTT.

This clonotype came up a few times. The chain couples TRBV11-2 to TRBJ2-5; D is undetermined. Between the trimmed V and J ends, which lost 1 base and 6 bases, there was a span of 9 bases. Looked up from germline, CDR1 is SGHAT and CDR2 is FQNNGV. This CDR3 has 13 amino acids. CDR3 sequence: CASSLGAGQTQYF. DNA for the CDR3: TGTGCCAGCAGCTTAGGGGCCGGACAGACCCAGTACTTC.

The chain has TRBV20-1 and TRBJ1-6; 8 bases align to TRBD1. This CDR3 is built from 16 residues. Germline V gene data show CDR1 as DFQATT and CDR2 as SNEGSKA (reference sequence). J gave up 10 bases and V 6 bases, and 17 bases lay outside the gene matches. CDR3 loop: CSAAPVLGQGASPLHF. The CDR3 coding sequence is TGCAGTGCAGCACCGGTTTTAGGACAGGGAGCATCACCCCTCCACTTT.

This clonotype was counted only a few times. The chain carries TRBV25-1 and TRBJ1-1; no clear D gene. Germline V lookup: CDR1 MGHDK, CDR2 SYGVNS. V lost 1 base and J 1 base, leaving 13 bases between the germline ends. The CDR3 runs to 16 residues. The CDR3 nucleotides read TGTGCCAGCAGTGAATTTGAACTCGCGGAGAACACTGAAGCTTTCTTT. Translation: CASSEFELAENTEAFF.

In this sample, this clonotype turned up many times. This chain links TRBV5-1 with TRBJ2-5; 7 bases are a match to TRBD2. With V trimmed by 6 bases and J by 2 bases, 10 bases remained unmatched. The germline CDR1 and CDR2 sequences are SGHRS and YFSETQ. The length of the CDR3 is 15 residues. CDR3 region: CASTRWASGQETQYF. For the CDR3, the DNA is TGCGCCAGCACCCGCTGGGCTAGCGGACAAGAGACCCAGTACTTC.

The chain couples TRBV5-1 to TRBJ2-5, with 10 bases aligning to TRBD2. Germline-derived CDR1 and CDR2 are SGHRS and YFSETQ. CDR3 length: 16 amino acids. V trimming: 2 bases; J trimming: 2 bases; junction bases outside the gene matches: 6. CDR3 bases: TGCGCCAGCAGCTTCGGAGCGGGAGGGCCACAAGAGACCCAGTACTTC. Residues: CASSFGAGGPQETQYF. The variable domain in full, completed from reference TRBV5-1 and TRBJ2-5, reads KAGVTQTPRYLIKTRGQQVTLSCSPISGHRSVSWYQQTPGQGLQFLFEYFSETQRNKGNFPGRFSGRQFSNSRSEMNVSTLELGDSALYLCASSFGAGGPQETQYFGPGTRLLVL.

This clonotype appeared a few times. The chain is built from TRBV7-9 and TRBJ2-7, with 7 bases fitting TRBD1. The CDR3 consists of 18 residues. Per the germline V gene, CDR1 is SEHNR and CDR2 is FQNEAQ (reference sequence). With 6 bases clipped from V and 4 bases from J, the junction kept 21 bases outside the gene matches. In DNA, the CDR3 is TGTGCCAGCAGGACCGCGGTTCTCTACAGGGGTCGCCCTTACGAGCAGTACTTC. It is translated as CASRTAVLYRGRPYEQYF.